The clone carrying this T cell receptor (beta chain) showed up many times. The data belong to a study of T cells after yellow fever vaccination. The CDR3 totals 16 residues. TCRdb processed the 5' RACE reads anew with MiXCR; each CDR3 protein has one entry. The sample shows approximately 74,000 distinct CDR3 sequences, about 6% of them seen only once. This receptor was obtained from a man aged 18 to 30 who received the YFV17D yellow fever vaccine. The chain carries TRBV21-1 and TRBJ2-7; the listed D gene, TRBD1, was not tested against the DNA. TRBV21-1 is a pseudogene. The input for sequencing was CD4+ T cells sorted from PBMCs, taken roughly 15 days after the first yellow fever vaccination. The CDR3 DNA reads as TGTGCCAGCAGCAAAGTAGCTGGGACAGGGGTATTCGAGCAGTACGTC. Protein: CASSKVAGTGVFEQYV.